Here is one TCR beta chain with its context. Its antigen is unidentified. The CDR3 runs to 16 residues. The germline V gene has CDR1 LGHDT and CDR2 YNNKEL (reference sequence). J gave up 4 bases and V 0 bases, and 6 bases lay outside the gene matches. The sample comes from a study of T cell responses to AZD1222 COVID-19 vaccine. The study's findings and limits: The sample set comprised mostly white British donors with more females, and clonal diversity was possibly underestimated. The study reported that nearly half of spike-specific TCRs target unmutated variant regions. Spike-specific TCR breadth and depth grew following two AZD1222 doses.

Sequencing used immunoSEQ multiplex PCR; TCRdb keeps in-frame clones, though not all of them. Of around 120,000 clones in the sample, about 88% were seen once. The V gene is TRBV3-1 (or the pseudogene TRBV3-2), the J gene TRBJ1-5; 7 bases map to TRBD1. The clonotype was recovered from an adult in good health. The material sequenced was peripheral blood, taken on day 0 of AZD1222 vaccination. CDR3: CASSQEGGQLNQPQHF. The CDR3 bases are TGTGCCAGCAGCCAAGAAGGGGGACAGCTTAATCAGCCCCAGCATTTT.